This TCR beta chain was recovered during a study of blood T cell repertoires in COVID-19. Only in-frame clones appear in the TCRdb table, and some are missing; sequencing was by immunoSEQ multiplex PCR. This sample yields 130,000 to 150,000 clones, of which about 90% are seen a single time; 4% belongs to the top ten. Germline V gene lookup returns CDR1 MNHNS and CDR2 SASEGT. V shed 0 bases and J shed 3 bases, with 11 bases lying between them. The CDR3 loop spans 15 amino acids. V is TRBV6-1 and J is TRBJ1-1, with a tentative D call TRBD1 (5 bases). The TCR originated in a woman aged 40-49 years who had been exposed to COVID-19. The material sequenced was PBMCs or T cells enriched from blood (not recorded which). The CDR3 DNA reads TGTGCCAGCAGTGAAGCCCCGGGACTCCACACTGAAGCTTTCTTT. This gives the protein CASSEAPGLHTEAFF.